This T cell receptor (beta chain) comes out of a study of blood T cell repertoires in COVID-19. Study information: Samples came from the United States, Italy and Spain, spanning acute and convalescent COVID-19.

Two negative PCRs, clearance, or symptom resolution were required of recovered Cohort 3 donors. The CDR3 sequence is 17 residues long. The trim removed 1 base at V and 6 bases at J, leaving 10 bases unmatched. Germline-derived CDR1 and CDR2 are SEHNR and FQNEAQ (reference sequence). In the authors' methods: For nucleated cells, counts were estimated from reference gene primer amplification. Profiled with immunoSEQ multiplex PCR; TCRdb holds only in-frame clones, not every one. V, J and clone size are taken as reported in that table, and D and trimming were inferred from the DNA itself. The sample comprises about 200,000 clones, roughly 85% of which are singletons, and over 15% rests with the top ten.

The clonotype was recovered from a man between 35 and 55 years old who had recovered from COVID-19. The specimen sequenced was PBMCs or T cells enriched from blood (not recorded which). The chain carries TRBV7-9 and TRBJ1-5, with 9 nucleotides matching TRBD1. CDR3 in DNA: TGTGCCAGCAGCTTAGATGGCGCACAGGGGGCTAGTCAGCCCCAGCATTTT. Its translation is CASSLDGAQGASQPQHF.